A selection of T cell receptor beta chains follows, all from one sample in a study of CD8+ T cells in alopecia areata. This table comes from immunoSEQ multiplex PCR, and its TCRdb copy is limited to in-frame clones, with some not included. Among 180,000 or so clones listed, roughly 63% were seen once. The specimen comprised CD4+ T cells sorted from blood, sampled at approximately week 56, from a patient treated with tofacitinib. The origin of the receptors is a human donor with alopecia areata. Both conserved end residues are part of each CDR3. Fields, in order: CDR3 protein, CDR3 DNA, J gene, D gene, V gene, clone size. D genes are given only for firm matches. Clone sizes are given selectively: once, few, many, or a class where the clone is expanded.

cdr3_aa: CASSATPYQYF; cdr3_nt: TGTGCCAGCAGCGCGACCCCTTACCAGTACTTC; j_call: TRBJ2-5; d_call: -; v_call: TRBV7-8; clone_size: -
cdr3_aa: CASSPQQGSGATQYF; cdr3_nt: TGTGCCAGCAGCCCGCAACAGGGGAGCGGGGCGACCCAGTACTTC; j_call: TRBJ2-5; d_call: -; v_call: TRBV13; clone_size: -
cdr3_aa: CASSQSMWTVAPNYGYTF; cdr3_nt: TGCGCCAGCAGTCAATCGATGTGGACCGTCGCCCCTAACTATGGCTACACCTTC; j_call: TRBJ1-2; d_call: -; v_call: TRBV23-1; clone_size: -
cdr3_aa: CASSSTDTQYF; cdr3_nt: TGTGCCAGCAGCAGCACAGATACGCAGTATTTT; j_call: TRBJ2-3; d_call: -; v_call: TRBV7-9; clone_size: -
cdr3_aa: CAWSEQGQPQHF; cdr3_nt: TGTGCCTGGAGTGAGCAGGGCCAGCCCCAGCATTTT; j_call: TRBJ1-5; d_call: -; v_call: TRBV30; clone_size: -
cdr3_aa: CASSPGLAGGPGNEQFF; cdr3_nt: TGCGCCAGCAGCCCCGGACTAGCGGGGGGGCCGGGCAATGAGCAGTTCTTC; j_call: TRBJ2-1; d_call: TRBD2; v_call: TRBV4-1; clone_size: -
cdr3_aa: CASSYGQGTDTQYF; cdr3_nt: TGCGCCAGCAGCTATGGACAGGGCACAGATACGCAGTATTTT; j_call: TRBJ2-3; d_call: TRBD1; v_call: TRBV5-1; clone_size: -
cdr3_aa: CSVESLRDRGVSNTEAFF; cdr3_nt: TGCAGCGTTGAAAGCCTCCGGGACAGGGGGGTCTCGAACACTGAAGCTTTCTTT; j_call: TRBJ1-1; d_call: TRBD1; v_call: TRBV29-1; clone_size: -
cdr3_aa: CAWSRREAEQYF; cdr3_nt: TGTGCCTGGAGTCGCAGGGAGGCCGAGCAGTACTTC; j_call: TRBJ2-7; d_call: -; v_call: TRBV30; clone_size: -
cdr3_aa: CAWNSGTSTDTQYF; cdr3_nt: TGTGCCTGGAACAGCGGGACCTCCACAGATACGCAGTATTTT; j_call: TRBJ2-3; d_call: TRBD2; v_call: TRBV30; clone_size: -
cdr3_aa: CASSQGTTGELFF; cdr3_nt: TGTGCCAGCTCACAGGGGACCACCGGGGAGCTGTTTTTT; j_call: TRBJ2-2; d_call: TRBD1; v_call: TRBV6-5; clone_size: -
cdr3_aa: CAWSGTGSFNQPQHF; cdr3_nt: TGTGCCTGGAGCGGGACAGGATCGTTCAATCAGCCCCAGCATTTT; j_call: TRBJ1-5; d_call: TRBD1; v_call: TRBV30; clone_size: -
cdr3_aa: CASQTLGEAGDGYTF; cdr3_nt: TGCGCCAGCCAGACCCTCGGCGAGGCCGGCGATGGCTACACCTTC; j_call: TRBJ1-2; d_call: -; v_call: TRBV5-1; clone_size: -
cdr3_aa: CAGRTGTGANVLTF; cdr3_nt: TGTGCCGGCCGGACAGGGACTGGGGCCAACGTCCTGACTTTC; j_call: TRBJ2-6; d_call: TRBD1; v_call: TRBV30; clone_size: few
cdr3_aa: CAWSGLQGSLNYGYTF; cdr3_nt: TGTGCCTGGAGTGGGTTACAGGGAAGTTTGAACTATGGCTACACCTTC; j_call: TRBJ1-2; d_call: -; v_call: TRBV30; clone_size: -
cdr3_aa: CASRRLAGSSYNEQFF; cdr3_nt: TGTGCCAGCAGACGACTAGCGGGGAGCTCCTACAATGAGCAGTTCTTC; j_call: TRBJ2-1; d_call: TRBD2; v_call: TRBV7-6; clone_size: -
cdr3_aa: CASADVGEQYF; cdr3_nt: TGTGCCAGCGCCGACGTGGGGGAGCAGTACTTC; j_call: TRBJ2-7; d_call: -; v_call: TRBV7-9; clone_size: -